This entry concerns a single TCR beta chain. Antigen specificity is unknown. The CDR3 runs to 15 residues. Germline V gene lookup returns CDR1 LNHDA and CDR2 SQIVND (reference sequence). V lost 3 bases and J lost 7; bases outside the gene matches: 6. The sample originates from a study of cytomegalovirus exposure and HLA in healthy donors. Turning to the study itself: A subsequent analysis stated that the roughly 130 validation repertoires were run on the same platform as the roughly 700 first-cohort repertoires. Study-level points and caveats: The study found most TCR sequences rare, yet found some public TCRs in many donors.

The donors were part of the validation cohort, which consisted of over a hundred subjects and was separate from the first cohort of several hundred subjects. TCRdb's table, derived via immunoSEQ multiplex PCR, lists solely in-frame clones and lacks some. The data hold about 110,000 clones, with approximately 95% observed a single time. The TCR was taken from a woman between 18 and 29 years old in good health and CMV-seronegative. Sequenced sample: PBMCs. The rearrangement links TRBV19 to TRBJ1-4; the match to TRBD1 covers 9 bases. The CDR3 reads CASSMVGDRAEKLFF. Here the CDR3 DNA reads TGTGCCAGTAGTATGGTCGGGGACAGGGCTGAAAAACTGTTTTTT.